Each of the 22 T cell receptor beta chains below was sequenced from the same sample in a study of shared clonotypes between healthy human individuals. This table comes from immunoSEQ multiplex PCR, and its TCRdb copy is limited to in-frame clones, with some not included. Among about 2 million clones listed, approximately 94% were seen once. Naive CD8 cells were CD45RO-negative, positively selected for CCR7, excluding terminally differentiated effector memory CD45RA+ cells. Input material: naive CD8+ T cells sorted from blood. All receptors derive from a man between 18 and 29 years old in good health.

The chain's CDR3 is CASSGKTGNPHPNEQFF. The CDR3, as DNA: TGTGCCAGCAGTGGGAAGACAGGGAATCCCCACCCGAATGAGCAGTTCTTC. The chain has TRBV27 and TRBJ2-1; 7 bases align to TRBD1. There are 17 residues in the CDR3. Germline assignment: CDR1 MNHEY and CDR2 SMNVEV (reference sequence). V was pared by 5 bases and J by 7 bases, with 17 bases of the junction left unmatched.

The sample holds one count of this clone. V gene TRBV4-3 combines with J gene TRBJ1-2, with D possibly TRBD1 on 5 matching bases. Trimming shortened V by 0 bases and J by 1 base, and 12 bases separated the two germline ends. CDR3 size: 16 residues. The germline CDR1 and CDR2 sequences are LGHNA and YSLEER. This chain's CDR3 is CASSQEGGLFNYGYTF. As DNA, the CDR3 is TGCGCCAGCAGCCAAGAGGGGGGACTTTTTAACTATGGCTACACCTTC.

This chain joins TRBV7-9 and TRBJ2-2; 7 positions match TRBD1. Germline lookup yields CDR1 SEHNR and CDR2 FQNEAQ (reference sequence). The CDR3 spans 14 residues. Germline trimming cut 8 bases from V and 0 bases from J; bases unmatched to any gene: 3. The CDR3, as DNA: TGTGCCAGCCGGGACAGCACGAACACCGGGGAGCTGTTTTTT. It encodes CASRDSTNTGELFF.

The chain links TRBV6-6 to TRBJ1-1, with D possibly TRBD1 on 6 matching bases. Trimming stripped 2 bases from V and 5 bases from J, with 15 bases between. Germline-derived CDR1 and CDR2 are MNHNY and SVGAGI (reference sequence). The CDR3 is 15 amino acids. The CDR3 region is CASSYLEQGLTEAFF. The CDR3 DNA is TGTGCCAGCAGTTACCTCGAACAGGGATTAACTGAAGCTTTCTTT.

The CDR3 region is CASSIKGGITEAFF. As DNA, the CDR3 is TGTGCCAGTAGTATCAAAGGGGGGATCACTGAAGCTTTCTTT. V usage is TRBV19 and J usage is TRBJ1-1, with D possibly TRBD1 on 6 matching bases. V was pared by 3 bases and J by 4 bases, with 12 bases between. The germline gives CDR1 LNHDA, CDR2 SQIVND (reference sequence). The CDR3 length is 14 residues.

Worth noting for this clone: Other DNA sequences in this specimen translate into the identical CDR3. The V and J genes are TRBV13 and TRBJ2-7; TRBD1 agrees at 7 bases. The CDR3 has 14 amino acids. CDR1 PRHDT and CDR2 FYEKMQ come from the germline V gene (reference sequence). Trimming took 3 bases from V and 0 from J; bases not matched to a gene: 2. CDR3 residues: CASSFGTASYEQYF. As DNA, the CDR3 is TGTGCCAGCAGCTTTGGGACAGCCTCCTACGAGCAGTACTTC.

The chain is built from TRBV18 and TRBJ1-2; 7 bases agree with TRBD1. CDR3 size: 15 residues. Trimming removed 3 bases from V and 3 bases from J; junction bases left unmatched: 7. Germline V lookup: CDR1 KGHSH, CDR2 LQKENI. CDR3 loop: CASSPQKGTDYGYTF. The CDR3 coding sequence is TGTGCCAGCTCACCTCAGAAAGGGACAGACTATGGCTACACCTTC.

The genes are TRBV7-8 and TRBJ1-6; 11 bases map to TRBD1. This CDR3 has 16 residues. Germline CDR1 SGHVS, CDR2 FQNEAQ. Germline trimming cut 3 bases from V and 8 bases from J; bases unmatched to any gene: 6. CDR3 coding DNA: TGTGCCAGCAGCTTGTGGACAGGGGGCTTGGATTCACCCCTCCACTTT. Encoded protein: CASSLWTGGLDSPLHF.

The J gene is TRBJ2-1, the V gene TRBV5-4, with D perhaps matching TRBD2 (5 bases). The CDR3 length is 11 residues. Germline assignment: CDR1 SGHNT and CDR2 YYREEE (reference sequence). Trimming took off 3 bases at V and 10 bases at J, with 8 bases between the two ends. CDR3 loop: CASSSLVEQFF. CDR3 nucleotides: TGTGCCAGCAGCTCACTAGTAGAGCAGTTCTTC.

V and J are TRBV6-5 and TRBJ1-2, with 11 nucleotides matching TRBD1. CDR1 is MNHEY, CDR2 SVGAGI, per germline. The CDR3 runs to 15 residues. The V gene end was trimmed by 4 bases and the J gene end by 6 bases; junction bases not matched to a gene: 7. The CDR3 nucleotides are TGTGCCAGCAGTTCCCTGGACAGGGGGCTTAATGGCTACACCTTC. The encoded protein is CASSSLDRGLNGYTF.

On this clone itself: Distinct nucleotide sequences in the sample also encode this CDR3. The chain has TRBV6-5 and TRBJ2-6; D ambiguous. Trimming cost V 3 bases and J 0 bases, with 3 bases left between them. This CDR3 has 14 residues. In germline, CDR1 is MNHEY, CDR2 SVGAGI. CDR3 coding DNA: TGTGCCAGCAGTTATGGCTCTGGGGCCAACGTCCTGACTTTC. Translated: CASSYGSGANVLTF.

The chain has TRBV25-1 and TRBJ2-7; the D gene is possibly TRBD1 (6 bases). Trimming removed 4 bases from V and 7 bases from J, with 14 bases in between. Germline-derived CDR1 and CDR2 are MGHDK and SYGVNS. The CDR3 spans 13 residues. The CDR3 DNA sequence: TGTGCCAGCAGTGGTTGGACAGACCCGGAGCAGTACTTC. Translated, it gives CASSGWTDPEQYF.

This chain links TRBV11-3 with TRBJ2-3; D tentatively reads TRBD1 or TRBD2 (7 bases each). V lost 5 bases and J lost 5, with 17 bases in between. The CDR3 contains 15 residues. Germline loops: CDR1 SGHNT, CDR2 YENEEA. The DNA of the CDR3 is TGTGCCAGCAGCACGTTGGGAGGGGGCTTAGATACGCAGTATTTT. Protein product: CASSTLGGGLDTQYF.

The chain recombines TRBV6-5 with TRBJ2-3; 7 nucleotides match TRBD2. CDR1 is MNHEY and CDR2 is SVGAGI in the germline V gene. J was trimmed by 3 bases and V by 7 bases; bases with no gene match: 10. The CDR3 has 15 amino acids. The CDR3 here is CASKPFAGDTDTQYF. The CDR3 bases are TGTGCCAGCAAACCCTTTGCGGGGGATACAGATACGCAGTATTTT.

Comment on this clone: Other DNA sequences in this specimen translate into the identical CDR3. J is TRBJ1-1 and V is TRBV27; D is possibly TRBD1 (5 bases). The germline V and J ends were trimmed by 3 bases and 4 bases, with 9 bases remaining between them. The CDR3 spans 13 residues. Germline V gene data show CDR1 as MNHEY and CDR2 as SMNVEV (reference sequence). In nucleotides, the CDR3 is TGTGCCAGCAGTTTGGGTGGGACCACTGAAGCTTTCTTT. This sequence encodes CASSLGGTTEAFF.

About this clone: The same CDR3 is also encoded by other DNA sequences in this sample. CDR3 bases: TGTGCCAGCAGCCCTCAGGGGGCCGGCACCGGGGAGCTGTTTTTT. This sequence encodes CASSPQGAGTGELFF. The rearrangement joins TRBV6-5 to TRBJ2-2, with TRBD1 identical over 8 bases. This CDR3 comprises 15 residues. Germline values: CDR1 MNHEY, CDR2 SVGAGI. With V trimmed by 6 bases and J by 4 bases, 7 bases remained unmatched.

The chain carries TRBV27 and TRBJ2-7; TRBD1 agrees at 11 bases. With 6 bases clipped from V and 7 bases from J, the junction kept 11 bases outside the gene matches. CDR3 length: 15 residues. From germline, CDR1 is MNHEY and CDR2 SMNVEV (reference sequence). Written as DNA, the CDR3 is TGTGCCAGCAGCCCCCGTGGACAGGGGGCTGGAGAGCAGTACTTC. Translation: CASSPRGQGAGEQYF.

This clone appeared once. The chain employs TRBV27 and TRBJ2-7; 8 nucleotides align to TRBD2. Trimming cost V 5 bases and J 0 bases; bases outside gene matches: 9. CDR3 length: 16 amino acids. The germline CDR1 and CDR2 sequences are MNHEY and SMNVEV (reference sequence). CDR3 region: CASSPTIAGSSYEQYF. CDR3 DNA sequence: TGTGCCAGCAGTCCAACAATAGCGGGGAGCTCCTACGAGCAGTACTTC.

In this sample, this clone turned up once. The V call is TRBV2, the J call TRBJ2-7, with 11 positions matching TRBD1. The CDR3 is made up of 15 amino acids. CDR1 SNHLY and CDR2 FYNNEI come from the germline V gene. With V trimmed by 4 bases and J by 2 bases, 4 bases remained unmatched. The CDR3: CASSGQDRGPYEQYF. The CDR3 DNA reads as TGTGCCAGCAGTGGGCAGGACAGGGGGCCCTACGAGCAGTACTTC.

The chain has TRBV21-1 and TRBJ2-7; TRBD2 is the table's D call, not checked against the DNA. TRBV21-1 is an annotated pseudogene. The CDR3 extends over 18 amino acids. The CDR3 DNA reads as TGTGCCAGCAGCAAAGACAGGTCTAGCGGGAGGGCCTTGAACGAGCAGTACTTC. Protein sequence: CASSKDRSSGRALNEQYF.

This clone was seen only once. The chain is built from TRBV10-2 and TRBJ2-7; D gene uncertain. Germline values: CDR1 WSHSY, CDR2 SAAADI. The CDR3 sequence is 13 residues long. Deletions cut 0 bases from V and 7 bases from J, with 10 bases between. The CDR3 is CASSESSSKEQYF. For the CDR3, the DNA is TGCGCCAGCAGTGAGTCATCCTCTAAAGAGCAGTACTTC.

The chain's CDR3 is CASSDRDRGRTGELFF. The CDR3 coding sequence is TGTGCCAGCAGTGACCGGGACAGGGGGCGCACCGGGGAGCTGTTTTTT. This sequence joins TRBV6-1 and TRBJ2-2; 12 positions agree with TRBD1. The ends lost 3 bases at V and 4 bases at J; junction bases unmatched: 3. CDR1 is MNHNS and CDR2 is SASEGT in the germline V gene. CDR3 length: 16 residues.